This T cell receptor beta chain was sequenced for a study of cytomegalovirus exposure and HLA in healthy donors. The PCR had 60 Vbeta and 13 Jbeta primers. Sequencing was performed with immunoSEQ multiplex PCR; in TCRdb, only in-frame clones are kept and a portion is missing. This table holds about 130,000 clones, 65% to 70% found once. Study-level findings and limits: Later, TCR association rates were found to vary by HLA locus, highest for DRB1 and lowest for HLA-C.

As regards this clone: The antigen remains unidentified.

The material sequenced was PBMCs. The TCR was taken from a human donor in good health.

CDR3 nucleotide sequence: TGTGCCAGCAGCGTAGGGACTAGCCCAGATACGCAGTATTTT. It translates to CASSVGTSPDTQYF. This chain joins TRBV9 and TRBJ2-3, with 8 nucleotides matching TRBD2. J lost 4 bases, V lost 0 bases, and 1 base had no gene match. The V gene's germline CDR1 is SGDLS and CDR2 YYNGEE. This CDR3 spans 14 amino acids. The whole variable domain, remainder taken from reference TRBV9 and TRBJ2-3, is DSGVTQTPKHLITATGQRVTLRCSPRSGDLSVYWYQQSLDQGLQFLIQYYNGEERAKGNILERFSAQQFPDLHSELNLSSLELGDSALYFCASSVGTSPDTQYFGPGTRLTVL.